The sequence of this TCR beta chain was determined in a study of T cell responses to AZD1222 COVID-19 vaccine. Study-level points and caveats: After two AZD1222 doses, spike-specific TCR breadth and depth rose versus day 0. A reported finding is that nearly half of spike-specific TCRs target unmutated variant regions. Spike regions recognized by vaccine-associated CD4 TCRs spanned the protein, led by 160-218 and 743-854.

Profiled with immunoSEQ multiplex PCR; TCRdb holds only in-frame clones, not every one. The sample holds roughly 80,000 clones; 90% to 95% are singletons and the top ten take 4.5%. Remarks on this clone: The antigen is not known.

The V gene end was trimmed by 6 bases and the J gene end by 8 bases; junction bases not matched to a gene: 14. Germline loops: CDR1 LGHNT, CDR2 FRNRAP. CDR3 length: 16 amino acids. Sample: peripheral blood, taken on day 0 of MenACWY control vaccination. The V gene is TRBV12-5, the J gene TRBJ2-4; 9 nucleotides align to TRBD1. This TCR derives from an adult in good health. The CDR3 nucleotides read TGTGCTAGTGGCCCCCAACCGGGACAGGGAGGGGACATTCAGTACTTC. Its protein is CASGPQPGQGGDIQYF.